These 27 T cell receptor beta chains originate from one sample sequenced in a study of shared clonotypes between healthy human individuals. The table came from immunoSEQ multiplex PCR; TCRdb's copy has only in-frame clones and leaves some out. The sample gives some 1 million clones, approximately 68% of which show up once; over 1.3% is in the top ten. The sequenced sample was memory CD4+ T cells sorted from blood. Described subset: CD45RA-negative fraction. The receptors derive from a man aged 18-30 years in good health.

The genes are TRBV4-3 and TRBJ1-4, with 8 bases lining up with TRBD1. CDR3 length equals 21 residues. The V gene end was trimmed by 3 bases and the J gene end by 11 bases; junction bases not matched to a gene: 29. The germline CDR1 and CDR2 sequences are LGHNA and YSLEER. CDR3 protein: CASSQARPKDRVDGWPWKLFF. The CDR3, as DNA: TGCGCCAGCAGCCAGGCTCGCCCCAAGGACAGGGTGGATGGGTGGCCATGGAAACTGTTTTTT.

The genes are TRBV7-6 and TRBJ2-3; no clear D. The length of the CDR3 is 16 residues. Germline V gene lookup returns CDR1 SGHVS and CDR2 FNYEAQ. The V end lost 5 bases, the J end lost 0 bases, and 15 bases lay between the germline ends. The CDR3 sequence: CASSPYGSPSTDTQYF. CDR3 in DNA: TGTGCCAGCAGCCCTTACGGCAGTCCTAGCACAGATACGCAGTATTTT.

The chain combines TRBV6-5 with TRBJ1-1; 7 bases are shared with TRBD1. Germline V gene sequence: CDR1 MNHEY, CDR2 SVGAGI. This CDR3 region has 14 residues. V lost 4 bases, J lost 3 bases, and 5 bases stayed unmatched. In DNA form, the CDR3 reads TGTGCCAGCAGTTCCCCGGGACAGTACACTGAAGCTTTCTTT. Residues: CASSSPGQYTEAFF.

This chain links TRBV9 with TRBJ1-2; 7 bases map to TRBD1. This CDR3 contains 14 residues. V lost 2 bases and J lost 3; bases outside the gene matches: 4. Germline loops: CDR1 SGDLS, CDR2 YYNGEE. The CDR3 spells CASSVDRADYGYTF. In DNA, the CDR3 is TGTGCCAGCAGCGTTGACAGGGCGGACTATGGCTACACCTTC.

J is TRBJ2-7 and V is TRBV15; no clear D. The CDR3 is made up of 14 amino acids. Germline CDR1 is LNHNV and CDR2 is YYDKDF (reference sequence). Trimming took 2 bases from V and 1 from J, leaving 9 bases between them. CDR3 sequence (DNA): TGTGCCACCAGCAGATCGGGCCAATCCTACGAGCAGTACTTC. The encoded protein is CATSRSGQSYEQYF. Combining the CDR3 with reference TRBV15 and TRBJ2-7 gives the whole variable domain DAMVIQNPRYQVTQFGKPVTLSCSQTLNHNVMYWYQQKSSQAPKLLFHYYDKDFNNEADTPDNFQSRRPNTSFCFLDIRSPGLGDTAMYLCATSRSGQSYEQYFGPGTRLTVT.

This clone appeared a single time. The V and J genes are TRBV6-1 and TRBJ2-5; 9 nucleotides match TRBD1. This CDR3 has 15 residues. The V gene's germline CDR1 is MNHNS and CDR2 SASEGT. V gave up 4 bases and J gave up 5 bases; unmatched junction bases: 8. The CDR3 region is CASSAGTGRSETQYF. As DNA, the CDR3 is TGTGCCAGCAGTGCCGGGACAGGGAGGTCCGAGACCCAGTACTTC.

This clone was seen a few times. The chain couples TRBV18 to TRBJ1-1; D is perhaps TRBD1 (6 bases). The CDR3 has 13 amino acids. Germline V gene sequence: CDR1 KGHSH, CDR2 LQKENI. Trimming took 5 bases from V and 3 from J, leaving 10 bases between them. CDR3 protein: CASSVQGHTEAFF. CDR3 DNA sequence: TGTGCCAGCTCAGTTCAGGGGCACACTGAAGCTTTCTTT.

Only a few counts were recorded for this clone. The chain couples TRBV13 to TRBJ2-1; 12 bases map to TRBD2. The CDR3 totals 20 residues. J gave up 2 bases and V 1 base, and 12 bases lay outside the gene matches. The V gene's germline CDR1 is PRHDT and CDR2 FYEKMQ (reference sequence). CDR3 bases: TGTGCCAGCAGCTTAGTCTGGACTAGCGGGATTCGCACGGCCTACAATGAGCAGTTCTTC. Protein product: CASSLVWTSGIRTAYNEQFF.

This clone appeared a few times. The chain has TRBV5-1 and TRBJ1-6; TRBD1 might be the D (5 bases). V shed 2 bases and J shed 6 bases, with 15 bases lying between them. The CDR3 extends over 16 amino acids. Germline values: CDR1 SGHRS, CDR2 YFSETQ. The CDR3 region has the DNA TGCGCCAGCAGCTTCGGGGGATCCCCCGCTAATTCACCCCTCCACTTT. Translated: CASSFGGSPANSPLHF. Supplemented by reference TRBV5-1 and TRBJ1-6, the full variable domain reads KAGVTQTPRYLIKTRGQQVTLSCSPISGHRSVSWYQQTPGQGLQFLFEYFSETQRNKGNFPGRFSGRQFSNSRSEMNVSTLELGDSALYLCASSFGGSPANSPLHFGNGTRLTVT.

Here the CDR3 reads CASRPQGARTEAFF. In DNA form, the CDR3 reads TGTGCCAGCAGACCACAGGGGGCGCGAACTGAAGCTTTCTTT. The J gene is TRBJ1-1, the V gene TRBV27; 9 nucleotides line up with TRBD1. This CDR3 is 14 amino acids long. CDR1 and CDR2 (germline): MNHEY, SMNVEV (reference sequence). J gave up 5 bases and V 6 bases, and 7 bases lay outside the gene matches.

This rearrangement joins TRBV2 to TRBJ2-1; 8 bases align to TRBD2. Trimming at V came to 8 bases and at J to 2 bases, leaving 5 bases not matched to a gene. Germline V gene sequence: CDR1 SNHLY, CDR2 FYNNEI. This CDR3 has 14 residues. The CDR3 spells CASRRGGAYNEQFF. CDR3 nucleotides: TGTGCCAGCCGCCGGGGGGGGGCCTACAATGAGCAGTTCTTC.

V and J are TRBV28 and TRBJ2-3; weak D call: TRBD1 (5 bases). The germline V and J ends were trimmed by 2 bases and 0 bases, with 9 bases remaining between them. The germline CDR1 and CDR2 sequences are MDHEN and SYDVKM. The CDR3 has 15 residues. This CDR3 is CASSLMAGSTDTQYF. CDR3 DNA: TGTGCCAGCAGTTTAATGGCAGGGAGCACAGATACGCAGTATTTT.

This chain links TRBV7-2 with TRBJ2-7; possible D gene TRBD2, 5 bases. The V end was cut by 0 bases, the J end by 7 bases, with 13 bases between. The germline V gene encodes CDR1 SGHTA and CDR2 FQGNSA. This CDR3 region has 14 residues. The CDR3 protein is CASSLAGGGFEQYF. CDR3 DNA sequence: TGTGCCAGCAGCTTAGCAGGAGGCGGCTTTGAGCAGTACTTC. The full variable domain, its missing parts supplied by reference TRBV7-2 and TRBJ2-7, is GAGVSQSPSNKVTEKGKDVELRCDPISGHTALYWYRQSLGQGLEFLIYFQGNSAPDKSGLPSDRFSAERTGGSVSTLTIQRTQQEDSAVYLCASSLAGGGFEQYFGPGTRLTVT.

This clone has a handful of counts. The gene calls are TRBV6-5 and TRBJ1-5; tentative D call: TRBD1 (5 bases). The CDR3 spans 15 residues. Trimming took 6 bases from V and 0 from J, leaving 12 bases between them. Germline assignment: CDR1 MNHEY and CDR2 SVGAGI. This CDR3 is CASSTRGNSNQPQHF. CDR3 DNA: TGTGCCAGCAGCACACGGGGGAATAGCAATCAGCCCCAGCATTTT.

The chain links TRBV28 to TRBJ2-4, with 14 bases matching TRBD2. The CDR3 sequence is 18 residues long. Unmatched junction bases numbered 6, after V lost 5 bases and J lost 0 bases. Per the germline V gene, CDR1 is MDHEN and CDR2 is SYDVKM. Here the CDR3 DNA reads TGTGCCAGCAGTCCCCTCGGGACTAGCGGGAGAGCCAAAAACATTCAGTACTTC. Translating gives CASSPLGTSGRAKNIQYF.

The chain combines TRBV5-4 with TRBJ2-1; TRBD2 is a possible D gene (6 bases). Germline V lookup: CDR1 SGHNT, CDR2 YYREEE (reference sequence). V lost 0 bases and J lost 7, with 11 bases in between. The CDR3 spans 14 residues. As DNA, the CDR3 is TGTGCCAGCAGCTTGGGTCGTGCGGGGAATGAGCAGTTCTTC. As protein: CASSLGRAGNEQFF.

This sequence joins TRBV5-4 and TRBJ2-5, with D unresolved. Trimming left V 4 bases short and J 2 bases short, with 15 bases between. The CDR3 sequence is 15 residues long. Germline CDR1 and CDR2: SGHNT and YYREEE (reference sequence). The CDR3 region has the DNA TGTGCCAGCAGCGTCGGCGGACGCCCTCAAGAGACCCAGTACTTC. Its translation is CASSVGGRPQETQYF.

This chain connects TRBV10-3 to TRBJ2-5; maybe TRBD2 (6 bases). The CDR3 runs 15 residues. Trimming shortened V by 0 bases and J by 1 base, and 9 bases separated the two germline ends. CDR1 and CDR2 from the germline V gene are ENHRY and SYGVKD. CDR3 DNA: TGTGCCATCAGTGAGTCAGGACTACCCCAAGAGACCCAGTACTTC. Encoded protein: CAISESGLPQETQYF.

The chain links TRBV5-1 to TRBJ1-6; TRBD1 agrees at 7 bases. The germline V gene has CDR1 SGHRS and CDR2 YFSETQ. The V segment lost 6 bases and the J segment 0 bases; nucleotides outside the gene matches: 12. The CDR3 covers 18 residues. As DNA, the CDR3 is TGCGCCAGCAAGGGGACAGCTTCCGCGAGCTCCTATAATTCACCCCTCCACTTT. Its translation is CASKGTASASSYNSPLHF. Supplemented by reference TRBV5-1 and TRBJ1-6, the full variable domain reads KAGVTQTPRYLIKTRGQQVTLSCSPISGHRSVSWYQQTPGQGLQFLFEYFSETQRNKGNFPGRFSGRQFSNSRSEMNVSTLELGDSALYLCASKGTASASSYNSPLHFGNGTRLTVT.

CDR3 residues: CASSIGPQETQYF. As DNA, the CDR3 is TGTGCCAGCAGCATTGGACCACAAGAGACCCAGTACTTC. The rearrangement uses TRBV7-6 and TRBJ2-5; D remains unclear. CDR1 and CDR2 from the germline V gene are SGHVS and FNYEAQ. CDR3 length: 13 residues. V was shortened by 5 bases and J by 2 bases, with 9 bases between the two germline ends.

The chain's CDR3 is CAISEGGVEETQYF. For the CDR3, the DNA is TGTGCCATCAGCGAGGGGGGCGTAGAGGAGACCCAGTACTTC. This chain uses TRBV10-3 with TRBJ2-5, with D perhaps given as TRBD1 or TRBD2 (6 bases each). The CDR3 consists of 14 residues. Trimming left V 6 bases short and J 5 bases short, with 16 bases between. Germline CDR1 and CDR2: ENHRY and SYGVKD.

CDR3 loop: CASRRTGTGYEQYF. The CDR3 DNA reads as TGTGCCAGCAGAAGAACCGGGACAGGCTACGAGCAGTACTTC. This chain uses TRBV6-5 with TRBJ2-7, with 8 bases aligning to TRBD1. The CDR3 sequence is 14 residues long. CDR1 is MNHEY and CDR2 is SVGAGI in the germline V gene. V lost 6 bases and J lost 3; bases outside the gene matches: 7.

The chain employs TRBV6-6 and TRBJ1-6; D gene ambiguous. The CDR3 runs 14 residues. Between the trimmed V and J ends, which lost 4 bases and 4 bases, there was a span of 8 bases. From germline, CDR1 is MNHNY and CDR2 SVGAGI (reference sequence). Here the CDR3 reads CASSSPRYNSPLHF. CDR3 nucleotide sequence: TGTGCCAGCAGTTCCCCACGGTATAATTCACCCCTCCACTTT.

The chain combines TRBV10-1 with TRBJ2-1, with unresolved D. V shed 6 bases and J shed 0 bases, with 12 bases lying between them. Germline CDR1 and CDR2: WNHNN and SYGVQD (reference sequence). CDR3 size: 15 residues. The CDR3: CASSASRSSYNEQFF. CDR3 DNA sequence: TGCGCCAGCAGCGCCTCGAGGAGCTCCTACAATGAGCAGTTCTTC.

This sequence joins TRBV28 and TRBJ1-3; no clear D gene. The CDR3 length is 15 residues. V lost 1 base and J 2 bases, leaving 9 bases between the germline ends. Germline V lookup: CDR1 MDHEN, CDR2 SYDVKM. The CDR3 is CASSLLGLTGNTIYF. CDR3 in DNA: TGTGCCAGCAGTTTATTAGGGTTGACTGGAAACACCATATATTTT. Together with reference TRBV28 and TRBJ1-3, the CDR3 gives the full variable domain: DVKVTQSSRYLVKRTGEKVFLECVQDMDHENMFWYRQDPGLGLRLIYFSYDVKMKEKGDIPEGYSVSREKKERFSLILESASTNQTSMYLCASSLLGLTGNTIYFGEGSWLTVV.

About this clone itself: The sample holds other DNA sequences that translate to the same CDR3. The chain is built from TRBV10-3 and TRBJ1-1, with D maybe TRBD1 (5 bases). Trimming removed 4 bases at V and 0 bases at J, with 12 bases between. This CDR3 has 15 amino acids. Germline V lookup: CDR1 ENHRY, CDR2 SYGVKD. CDR3: CAISGRGGMNTEAFF. CDR3 nucleotides: TGTGCCATCAGTGGCCGGGGGGGGATGAACACTGAAGCTTTCTTT.

The gene calls are TRBV5-1 and TRBJ2-5; unclear D gene. Trimming removed 8 bases at V and 3 bases at J, with 14 bases between. From germline, CDR1 is SGHRS and CDR2 YFSETQ. The CDR3 consists of 13 residues. CDR3 residues: CASRLMAKETQYF. DNA of the CDR3: TGCGCCAGTCGACTTATGGCTAAAGAGACCCAGTACTTC.